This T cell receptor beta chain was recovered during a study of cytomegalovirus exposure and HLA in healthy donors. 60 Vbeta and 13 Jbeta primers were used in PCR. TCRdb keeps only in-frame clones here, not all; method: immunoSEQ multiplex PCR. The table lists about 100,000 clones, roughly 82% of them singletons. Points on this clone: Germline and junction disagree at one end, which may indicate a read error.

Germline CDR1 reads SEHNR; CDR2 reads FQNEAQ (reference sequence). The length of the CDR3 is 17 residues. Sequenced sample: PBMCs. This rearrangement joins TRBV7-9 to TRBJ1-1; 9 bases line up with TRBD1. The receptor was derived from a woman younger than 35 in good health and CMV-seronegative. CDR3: CSSRSRDREIWGTEAFF. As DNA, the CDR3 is TGTTCCAGCAGATCCCGGGACAGGGAGATCTGGGGCACTGAAGCTTTCTTT.